The 10 T cell receptor beta chains below all came from one sample that was sequenced in a study of blood T cell repertoires in COVID-19. The protocol was immunoSEQ multiplex PCR, while the TCRdb copy is restricted to in-frame clones and leaves out a portion. The repertoire holds roughly 380,000 clones, approximately 84% seen once, with 2.5% to 3% in the top ten. Specimen: PBMCs or T cells enriched from blood (not recorded which). The receptors stem from a woman aged 30 to 39 who had recovered from COVID-19.

The CDR3 nucleotides are TGCGCCAGCAGCCAAATCGCCGCCCCGAGTAGCGAGCAGTACTTC. This translates into CASSQIAAPSSEQYF. The chain couples TRBV4-1 to TRBJ2-7; D not certain. The CDR3 loop spans 15 amino acids. From germline, CDR1 is MGHRA and CDR2 YSYEKL. V dropped 2 bases and J dropped 6 bases, with 17 bases sitting between them.

This clone was counted only a few times. This sequence joins TRBV5-1 and TRBJ1-2, with 7 bases fitting TRBD1. Germline values: CDR1 SGHRS, CDR2 YFSETQ. CDR3 length: 15 amino acids. V shed 0 bases and J 8 bases; nucleotides not matched to a gene: 10. CDR3 region: CASSLEGQPYVGYTF. As DNA, the CDR3 is TGCGCCAGCAGCTTGGAGGGACAGCCCTATGTGGGCTACACCTTC.

This clone was recorded a few times. This chain joins TRBV7-9 and TRBJ2-7; maybe TRBD2 (5 bases). The CDR3 runs to 14 residues. Germline V gene lookup returns CDR1 SEHNR and CDR2 FQNEAQ (reference sequence). V lost 5 bases and J lost 7, with 18 bases in between. The CDR3 coding sequence is TGTGCCAGCAGCAAACTAGTCGCCGTGAGTGAGCAGTACTTC. Amino acids: CASSKLVAVSEQYF.

This clone was seen once. The rearrangement links TRBV5-1 to TRBJ1-6; TRBD1 might be the D (5 bases). The CDR3 totals 16 residues. V was cut by 3 bases and J by 10 bases, with 20 bases left in between. Germline CDR1 reads SGHRS; CDR2 reads YFSETQ. The CDR3 DNA is TGCGCCAGCAGCTCGAGCAGCGGGGCTCGCGAATCACCCCTCCACTTT. It translates to CASSSSSGARESPLHF.

This chain uses TRBV19 with TRBJ1-2; D not certain. There are 13 residues in the CDR3. Trimming cost V 5 bases and J 0 bases, with 7 bases left between them. Per the germline V gene, CDR1 is LNHDA and CDR2 is SQIVND (reference sequence). CDR3 DNA: TGTGCCAGTAGTTTTTCAGCTAACTATGGCTACACCTTC. Encoded protein: CASSFSANYGYTF.

V and J are TRBV19 and TRBJ1-1; D possibly corresponds to TRBD1 (5 bases). The germline gives CDR1 LNHDA, CDR2 SQIVND (reference sequence). The CDR3 runs to 14 residues. With 6 bases removed from V and 4 bases from J, the gap between germline ends came to 15 bases. The chain's CDR3 is CASRVFLRGTEAFF. The CDR3 nucleotides are TGTGCCAGTAGGGTCTTCTTAAGGGGCACTGAAGCTTTCTTT.

This rearrangement joins TRBV3-1 (or the pseudogene TRBV3-2) to TRBJ2-7, with no clear D. The CDR3 loop spans 14 amino acids. V was cut by 0 bases and J by 1 base, with 7 bases left in between. Germline CDR1 reads LGHDT; CDR2 reads YNNKEL (reference sequence). This chain's CDR3 is CASSQDTVSYEQYF. CDR3 nucleotides: TGTGCCAGCAGCCAAGATACGGTTTCCTACGAGCAGTACTTC.

The chain links TRBV30 to TRBJ1-1; possible D gene TRBD1, 5 bases. The CDR3 is 13 amino acids. The V gene lost 2 bases and the J gene lost 1 base, with 8 bases spanning the gap. Germline V CDR1 and CDR2: GTSNPN, SVGIG (reference sequence). The DNA for the CDR3 is TGTGCCTGGAGTCTTGGACAGAACACTGAAGCTTTCTTT. It is translated as CAWSLGQNTEAFF.

The rearrangement links TRBV15 to TRBJ2-5; D may be TRBD1 (6 bases). CDR3 length: 14 amino acids. Germline CDR1 LNHNV, CDR2 YYDKDF (reference sequence). V was shortened by 3 bases and J by 1 base, with 9 bases between the two germline ends. CDR3 sequence: CATSRWDTQETQYF. The CDR3 region has the DNA TGTGCCACCAGCAGGTGGGACACCCAAGAGACCCAGTACTTC.

V and J are TRBV24-1 and TRBJ2-7; maybe TRBD1 (5 bases). Germline values: CDR1 KGHDR, CDR2 SFDVKD. The CDR3 consists of 13 residues. V lost 5 bases and J lost 4, with 11 bases in between. CDR3 amino acids: CATSGDSLYEQYF. As DNA, the CDR3 is TGTGCCACCAGTGGAGACAGCCTTTACGAGCAGTACTTC.